The 2 T cell receptor beta chains below all came from one sample that was sequenced in a study of Ad26.COV2.S vaccination and SARS-CoV-2 variants (dated by TCRdb to 2020 to 2023). The sample's treatment or condition label, decoded: roughly 20 received Ad26.COV2.S at low or high dose, single or two shots; about five received placebo; per-sample allocation not given. For vaccine and placebo recipients, the sequenced repertoires came from samples collected on day 63 after the first injection. Library generation was performed with the immunoSEQ multiplex PCR assay. The immuneACCESS repertoire file appears here via TCRdb, limited to in-frame rearrangements. These files lack a portion of the clones; in checked studies, under half of the deficit traces to unresolved V genes, and the cause of the others is not known. In this sample the table shows around 400,000 clones, approximately 90% of which occur a single time. The ten top clones hold 1.5% to 2% of the sample.

The sample was peripheral blood, taken in a trial of Ad26.COV2.S vaccine versus placebo. The source of these receptors is a person aged 18-65 years who received the Ad26.COV2.S COVID-19 vaccine or a placebo.

The chain couples TRBV4-1 to TRBJ2-1; 13 nucleotides match TRBD2. V dropped 4 bases and J dropped 6; count of bases not matched to a gene: 12. The CDR3 extends over 18 amino acids. CDR1 is MGHRA and CDR2 is YSYEKL in the germline V gene. The CDR3 region is CASSPLMTRTSGGNEQFF. The CDR3 DNA sequence: TGCGCCAGCAGCCCCCTTATGACCCGGACTAGCGGGGGCAATGAGCAGTTCTTC.

This clone was detected only once. This chain uses TRBV11-2 with TRBJ1-3; D is perhaps TRBD1 (6 bases). The germline V and J ends were trimmed by 7 bases and 0 bases, with 22 bases remaining between them. The length of the CDR3 is 18 residues. Germline V gene sequence: CDR1 SGHAT, CDR2 FQNNGV. The DNA of the CDR3 is TGTGCCAGCAACCGCTATCAGGGGTCCAGTCCCTCTGGAAACACCATATATTTT. Its translation: CASNRYQGSSPSGNTIYF.